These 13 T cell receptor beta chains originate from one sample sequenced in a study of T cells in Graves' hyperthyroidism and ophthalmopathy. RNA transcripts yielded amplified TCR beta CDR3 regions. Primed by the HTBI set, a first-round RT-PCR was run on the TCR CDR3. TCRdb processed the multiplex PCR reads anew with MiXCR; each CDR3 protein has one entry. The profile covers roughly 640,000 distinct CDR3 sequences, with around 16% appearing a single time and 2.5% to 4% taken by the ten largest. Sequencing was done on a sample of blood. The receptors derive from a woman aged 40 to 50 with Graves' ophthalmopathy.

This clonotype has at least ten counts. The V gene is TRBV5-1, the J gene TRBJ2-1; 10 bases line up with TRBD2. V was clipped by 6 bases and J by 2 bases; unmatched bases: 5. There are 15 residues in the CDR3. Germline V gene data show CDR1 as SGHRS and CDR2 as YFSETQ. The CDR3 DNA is TGCGCCAGCACCCTAGCGGGAGACCCCTACAATGAGCAGTTCTTC. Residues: CASTLAGDPYNEQFF.

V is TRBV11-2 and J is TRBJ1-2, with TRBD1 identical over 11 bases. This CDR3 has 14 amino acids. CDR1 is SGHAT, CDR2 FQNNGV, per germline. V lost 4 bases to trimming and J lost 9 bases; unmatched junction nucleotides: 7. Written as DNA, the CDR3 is TGTGCCAGCAGCTCACCGGGACAGGGGGTTCGCTACACCTTC. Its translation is CASSSPGQGVRYTF.

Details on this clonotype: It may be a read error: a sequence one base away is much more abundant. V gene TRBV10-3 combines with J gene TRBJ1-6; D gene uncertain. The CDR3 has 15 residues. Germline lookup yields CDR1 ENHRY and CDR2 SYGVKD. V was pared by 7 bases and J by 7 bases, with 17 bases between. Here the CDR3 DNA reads TGTGCCATCAACCCGGACGGACGGCCCAATTCACCCCTCCACTTT. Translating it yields CAINPDGRPNSPLHF.

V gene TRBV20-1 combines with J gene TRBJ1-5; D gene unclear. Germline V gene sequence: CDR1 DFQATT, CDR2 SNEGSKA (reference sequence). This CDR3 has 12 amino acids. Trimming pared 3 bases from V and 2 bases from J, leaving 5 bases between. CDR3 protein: CSASSGNQPQHF. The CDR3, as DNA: TGCAGTGCTAGTAGTGGCAATCAGCCCCAGCATTTT.

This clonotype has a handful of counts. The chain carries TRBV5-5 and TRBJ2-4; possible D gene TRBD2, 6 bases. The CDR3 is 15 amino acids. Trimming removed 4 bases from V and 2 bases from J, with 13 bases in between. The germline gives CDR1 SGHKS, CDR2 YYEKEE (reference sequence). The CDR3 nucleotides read TGTGCCAGCAGCGATCCCGGGACTTCCAAAAACATTCAGTACTTC. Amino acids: CASSDPGTSKNIQYF.

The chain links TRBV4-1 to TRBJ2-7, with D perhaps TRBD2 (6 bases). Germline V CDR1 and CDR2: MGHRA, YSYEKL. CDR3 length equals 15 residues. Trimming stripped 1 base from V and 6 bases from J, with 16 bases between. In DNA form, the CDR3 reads TGCGCCAGCAGCCAAGGTCCGGGGAGGAAGGGCGAGCAGTACTTC. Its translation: CASSQGPGRKGEQYF.

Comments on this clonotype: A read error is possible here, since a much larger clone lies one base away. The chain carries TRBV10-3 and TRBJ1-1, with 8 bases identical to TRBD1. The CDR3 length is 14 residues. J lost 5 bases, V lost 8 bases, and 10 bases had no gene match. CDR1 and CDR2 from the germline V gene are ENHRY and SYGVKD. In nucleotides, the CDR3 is TGTGCCATCGCACCGGAACAGGGGGGGACTGAAGCTTTCTTT. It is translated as CAIAPEQGGTEAFF.

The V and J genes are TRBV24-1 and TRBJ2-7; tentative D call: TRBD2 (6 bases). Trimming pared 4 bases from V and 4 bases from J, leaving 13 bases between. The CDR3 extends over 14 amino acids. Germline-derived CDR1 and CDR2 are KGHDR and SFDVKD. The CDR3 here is CATSESGLPYEQYF. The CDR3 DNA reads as TGTGCCACCAGTGAATCGGGACTTCCTTACGAGCAGTACTTC.

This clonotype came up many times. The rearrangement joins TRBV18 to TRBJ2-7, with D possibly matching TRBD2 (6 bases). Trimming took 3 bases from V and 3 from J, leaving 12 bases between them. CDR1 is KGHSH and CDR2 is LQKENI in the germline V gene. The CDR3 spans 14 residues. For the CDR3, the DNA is TGTGCCAGCTCACCCAGAAGGCGGGACTACGAGCAGTACTTC. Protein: CASSPRRRDYEQYF.

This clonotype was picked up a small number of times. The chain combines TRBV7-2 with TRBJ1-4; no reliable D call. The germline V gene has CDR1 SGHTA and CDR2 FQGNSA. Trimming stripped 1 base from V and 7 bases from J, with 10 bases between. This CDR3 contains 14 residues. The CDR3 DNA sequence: TGTGCCAGCAGCTTAGACGAGGGAGCTGAAAAACTGTTTTTT. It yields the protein CASSLDEGAEKLFF.

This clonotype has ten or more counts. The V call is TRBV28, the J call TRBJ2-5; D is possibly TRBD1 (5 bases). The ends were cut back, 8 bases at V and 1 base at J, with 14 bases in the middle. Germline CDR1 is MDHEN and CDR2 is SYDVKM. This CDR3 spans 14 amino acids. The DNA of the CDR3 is TGTGCCAGCGGGTTGGACACGCTCCAAGAGACCCAGTACTTC. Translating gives CASGLDTLQETQYF.

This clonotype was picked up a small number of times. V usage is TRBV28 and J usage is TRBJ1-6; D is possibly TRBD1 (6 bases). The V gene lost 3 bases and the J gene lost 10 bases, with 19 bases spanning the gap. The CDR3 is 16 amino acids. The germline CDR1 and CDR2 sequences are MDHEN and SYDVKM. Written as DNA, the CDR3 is TGTGCCAGCAGTTTCCAATTCTCAGGGGTAAAGTCACCCCTCCACTTT. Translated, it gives CASSFQFSGVKSPLHF.

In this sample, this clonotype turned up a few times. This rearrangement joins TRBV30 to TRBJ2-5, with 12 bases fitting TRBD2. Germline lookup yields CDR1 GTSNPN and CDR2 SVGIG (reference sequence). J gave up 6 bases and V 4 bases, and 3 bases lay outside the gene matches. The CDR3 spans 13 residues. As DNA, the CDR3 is TGTGCCTGGAAACTAGCGGGGGGAAAGACCCAGTACTTC. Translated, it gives CAWKLAGGKTQYF.